A single sample gave rise to the 12 T cell receptor beta chains below, sequenced in a study of shared clonotypes between healthy human individuals. Sequencing was performed with immunoSEQ multiplex PCR; in TCRdb, only in-frame clones are kept and a portion is missing. The sample includes under 1,100,000 clones, approximately 78% of them seen just once. The sequenced sample consisted of memory CD4+ T cells from PBMCs. Subset described: CD45RA-negative fraction. These receptors were collected from a man younger than 35 in good health. Some clones in this sample may be carry-over from other donors' samples.

In the case of this clone: A much larger clone lies a single base off, so this may be a read error. CDR3 region: CGASANYGYTF. As DNA, the CDR3 is TGCGGTGCTAGTGCTAACTATGGCTACACCTTC. The V and J genes are TRBV20-1 and TRBJ1-2; D gene ambiguous. Germline V CDR1 and CDR2: DFQATT, SNEGSKA (reference sequence). The CDR3 is 11 residues long.

The table lists this clone with a count of one. The chain couples TRBV5-1 to TRBJ2-7; TRBD1 matches at 9 bases. CDR3 length equals 15 residues. V was clipped by 4 bases and J by 1 base; unmatched bases: 6. CDR1 SGHRS and CDR2 YFSETQ come from the germline V gene. The CDR3 reads CASSGGQGRSYEQYF. CDR3 DNA sequence: TGCGCCAGCAGCGGGGGACAGGGTAGGTCCTACGAGCAGTACTTC.

The J gene is TRBJ2-2, the V gene TRBV21-1. TRBV21-1 is termed a pseudogene. This CDR3 spans 12 amino acids. CDR3 sequence reads: CASSINTGELFF. The DNA of the CDR3 is TGTGCCAGCAGCATTAACACCGGGGAGCTGTTTTTT.

V is TRBV6-5 and J is TRBJ1-1; a possible D gene is TRBD1 (5 bases). Germline V lookup: CDR1 MNHEY, CDR2 SVGAGI. The ends were cut back, 2 bases at V and 10 bases at J, with 11 bases in the middle. The CDR3 sequence is 12 residues long. Here the CDR3 reads CASSYGGERAFF. In DNA form, the CDR3 reads TGTGCCAGCAGTTACGGGGGAGAGAGAGCTTTCTTT.

The chain is built from TRBV28 and TRBJ2-1, with D perhaps TRBD1 (5 bases). Germline V lookup: CDR1 MDHEN, CDR2 SYDVKM. This CDR3 has 11 residues. The ends were cut back, 10 bases at V and 5 bases at J, with 9 bases in the middle. The CDR3 bases are TGTGCCACCATAGGGGACAATGAGCAGTTCTTC. This sequence encodes CATIGDNEQFF.

On this clone: This probably arose from a read error, given a far larger clone one base away. This chain connects TRBV7-9 to TRBJ1-3; 9 bases agree with TRBD1. V trimming: 6 bases; J trimming: 1 base; junction bases outside the gene matches: 10. The length of the CDR3 is 17 residues. Germline V gene sequence: CDR1 SEHNR, CDR2 FQNEAQ (reference sequence). CDR3 loop: CASRLAGTGKSGNTIYF. The DNA of the CDR3 is TGTGCCAGCAGGTTGGCCGGGACAGGGAAGTCTGGAAACACCATATATTTT.

The V gene is TRBV5-1, the J gene TRBJ1-2; D not resolved. Trimming stripped 0 bases from V and 2 bases from J, with 8 bases between. Germline V lookup: CDR1 SGHRS, CDR2 YFSETQ. CDR3 length equals 14 residues. The CDR3 sequence is CASSLAPRNYGYTF. The CDR3 bases are TGCGCCAGCAGCTTGGCCCCCAGAAACTATGGCTACACCTTC.

Note on this clone: The sample carries other DNA sequences with the same CDR3. This chain links TRBV18 with TRBJ2-1; 8 bases match TRBD2. CDR1 is KGHSH and CDR2 is LQKENI in the germline V gene. The CDR3 is made up of 16 amino acids. Trimming cost V 2 bases and J 1 base; bases outside gene matches: 4. The CDR3 is CASSPGLAGSYNEQFF. Written as DNA, the CDR3 is TGTGCCAGCTCACCAGGACTAGCCGGATCCTACAATGAGCAGTTCTTC. Drawing the rest from reference TRBV18 and TRBJ2-1, the complete variable domain is NAGVMQNPRHLVRRRGQEARLRCSPMKGHSHVYWYRQLPEEGLKFMVYLQKENIIDESGMPKERFSAEFPKEGPSILRIQQVVRGDSAAYFCASSPGLAGSYNEQFFGPGTRLTVL.

This chain connects TRBV5-4 to TRBJ2-7, with unresolved D. This CDR3 contains 13 residues. The V gene's germline CDR1 is SGHNT and CDR2 YYREEE (reference sequence). The V end lost 4 bases, the J end lost 2 bases, and 10 bases lay between the germline ends. This CDR3 is CASSLPWTYEQYF. The CDR3 DNA is TGTGCCAGCAGCCTCCCTTGGACCTACGAGCAGTACTTC.

The chain couples TRBV12-5 to TRBJ2-1; D perhaps matches TRBD2 (5 bases). Per the germline V gene, CDR1 is LGHNT and CDR2 is FRNRAP. CDR3 length: 16 amino acids. Trimming cost V 5 bases and J 1 base, with 15 bases left between them. The CDR3 nucleotides read TGTGCTAGTGGTCCAAGTTTAGGACTGTCCTACAATGAGCAGTTCTTC. Its protein product is CASGPSLGLSYNEQFF.

The rearrangement links TRBV30 to TRBJ1-6, with D unresolved. CDR3 length: 14 residues. V was shortened by 3 bases and J by 6 bases, with 12 bases between the two germline ends. CDR1 is GTSNPN, CDR2 SVGIG, per germline (reference sequence). Here the CDR3 reads CAWSPGRPNSPLHF. The CDR3 nucleotides are TGTGCCTGGAGCCCTGGGAGGCCTAATTCACCCCTCCACTTT.

A single count supports this clone. The chain combines TRBV10-3 with TRBJ2-7, with D perhaps TRBD2 (7 bases). Trimming removed 8 bases from V and 4 bases from J, with 15 bases in between. CDR3 length: 13 amino acids. Germline V CDR1 and CDR2: ENHRY, SYGVKD. The CDR3 reads CAISTGREYEQYF. Here the CDR3 DNA reads TGTGCCATCTCCACAGGGAGGGAGTACGAGCAGTACTTC.